The 14 T cell receptor beta chains reported below all come from one sample, sequenced in a study of blood T cell repertoires in COVID-19. Libraries were prepared by immunoSEQ multiplex PCR; TCRdb keeps only in-frame clonotypes and omits some of them. This table holds about half a million clones, 70% to 90% found once. The sequencing sample was made of peripheral blood. The receptors shown here come from a human donor in a cohort sampled during active COVID-19.

This clone was found a few times. The V gene is TRBV5-8, the J gene TRBJ1-2; 12 bases match TRBD1. V gave up 3 bases and J gave up 4 bases; unmatched junction bases: 10. The CDR3 length is 17 residues. CDR1 and CDR2 from the germline V gene are SGHTS and YDEGEE. The CDR3 loop reads CASSYRDRGLSGYGYTF. In DNA, the CDR3 is TGTGCCAGCAGCTACCGGGACAGGGGGCTGTCGGGCTATGGCTACACCTTC.

The chain combines TRBV18 with TRBJ2-1; perhaps TRBD2 as D (5 bases). CDR3 length: 15 amino acids. Germline V gene lookup returns CDR1 KGHSH and CDR2 LQKENI. V dropped 0 bases and J dropped 3 bases, with 9 bases sitting between them. As DNA, the CDR3 is TGTGCCAGCTCACCACCGGGAGCTAGCTACAATGAGCAGTTCTTC. It yields the protein CASSPPGASYNEQFF. The full variable domain, its missing parts supplied by reference TRBV18 and TRBJ2-1, is NAGVMQNPRHLVRRRGQEARLRCSPMKGHSHVYWYRQLPEEGLKFMVYLQKENIIDESGMPKERFSAEFPKEGPSILRIQQVVRGDSAAYFCASSPPGASYNEQFFGPGTRLTVL.

This chain links TRBV6-5 with TRBJ2-7, with 11 bases fitting TRBD1. This CDR3 contains 14 residues. Germline V gene lookup returns CDR1 MNHEY and CDR2 SVGAGI. J gave up 6 bases and V 5 bases, and 6 bases lay outside the gene matches. The CDR3 region is CASSTPGTGGEQYF. The CDR3 bases are TGTGCCAGCAGTACACCCGGGACAGGGGGCGAGCAGTACTTC.

V gene TRBV5-8 combines with J gene TRBJ2-7; 8 nucleotides line up with TRBD1. V lost 5 bases to trimming and J lost 3 bases; unmatched junction nucleotides: 7. The CDR3 length is 14 residues. Germline CDR1 SGHTS, CDR2 YDEGEE. As DNA, the CDR3 is TGTGCCAGCAGGGACAGGGTCTCCCTCTACGAGCAGTACTTC. Translation: CASRDRVSLYEQYF.

J is TRBJ2-6 and V is TRBV9; TRBD1 agrees at 10 bases. The V and J ends lost 4 bases and 2 bases, in that order; junction bases with no gene match: 9. CDR1 is SGDLS and CDR2 is YYNGEE in the germline V gene. The CDR3 has 18 residues. The CDR3 sequence: CASSLGTGASAGANVLTF. The CDR3 region has the DNA TGTGCCAGCAGCCTAGGGACAGGGGCCTCCGCTGGGGCCAACGTCCTGACTTTC. Looking up the rest from reference TRBV9 and TRBJ2-6 gives the full variable domain: DSGVTQTPKHLITATGQRVTLRCSPRSGDLSVYWYQQSLDQGLQFLIQYYNGEERAKGNILERFSAQQFPDLHSELNLSSLELGDSALYFCASSLGTGASAGANVLTFGAGSRLTVL.

This clone was observed a single time. This rearrangement joins TRBV6-5 to TRBJ1-2, with 10 bases identical to TRBD1. Trimming at V came to 7 bases and at J to 8 bases, leaving 10 bases not matched to a gene. This CDR3 contains 14 residues. Germline loops: CDR1 MNHEY, CDR2 SVGAGI. For the CDR3, the DNA is TGTGCCAGCATTAACCTCGACAGGGGGCAGGGCTACACCTTC. Translated: CASINLDRGQGYTF.

The chain joins TRBV20-1 to TRBJ2-7; no clear D. Germline-derived CDR1 and CDR2 are DFQATT and SNEGSKA (reference sequence). The length of the CDR3 is 12 residues. V lost 3 bases to trimming and J lost 0 bases, with 6 bases between them. In nucleotides, the CDR3 is TGCAGTGCTAGTAAGAGCTCCTACGAGCAGTACTTC. It translates to CSASKSSYEQYF.

This sequence joins TRBV12-3 or TRBV12-4 and TRBJ2-5, with 7 bases matching TRBD1. CDR3 length equals 13 residues. V was clipped by 3 bases and J by 4 bases; unmatched bases: 2. The CDR3 sequence is CASSFNRGETQYF. The CDR3 DNA sequence: TGTGCCAGCAGTTTTAACAGGGGAGAGACCCAGTACTTC.

This clone was detected only once. CDR3 in amino acids: CAWSSPGQRNQPQHF. The CDR3 coding sequence is TGTGCCTGGAGTTCCCCGGGACAACGAAATCAGCCCCAGCATTTT. The V gene is TRBV30, the J gene TRBJ1-5; D may be TRBD1 (6 bases). Germline-derived CDR1 and CDR2 are GTSNPN and SVGIG (reference sequence). This CDR3 has 15 amino acids. V lost 2 bases and J lost 4, with 15 bases in between.

V is TRBV7-8 and J is TRBJ2-2; the D is unclear. The ends were cut back, 5 bases at V and 2 bases at J, with 9 bases in the middle. This CDR3 contains 14 residues. Germline-derived CDR1 and CDR2 are SGHVS and FQNEAQ. DNA for the CDR3: TGTGCCAGCAGCCCACTTGCCAACACCGGGGAGCTGTTTTTT. This sequence encodes CASSPLANTGELFF.

The chain uses TRBV7-3 and TRBJ2-1, with 8 bases that match TRBD2. Germline lookup yields CDR1 SGHTA and CDR2 FQGTGA. The CDR3 runs 14 residues. Trimming took 6 bases from V and 4 from J; bases not matched to a gene: 5. CDR3 amino acids: CASSTSGPYNEQFF. In DNA, the CDR3 is TGTGCCAGCAGTACTAGCGGACCATACAATGAGCAGTTCTTC.

The rearrangement uses TRBV19 and TRBJ1-6; no clear D gene. Germline-derived CDR1 and CDR2 are LNHDA and SQIVND (reference sequence). CDR3 length: 15 residues. Trimming cost V 3 bases and J 10 bases, with 16 bases left between them. Here the CDR3 reads CASSMAGFVGSPLHF. CDR3 bases: TGTGCCAGTAGTATGGCAGGCTTCGTCGGATCACCCCTCCACTTT.

The chain carries TRBV27 and TRBJ1-6; 9 nucleotides align to TRBD1. CDR1 and CDR2 from the germline V gene are MNHEY and SMNVEV (reference sequence). The CDR3 totals 16 residues. Losses at the gene ends were 6 bases for V and 10 bases for J; bases not matched to a gene: 13. CDR3 coding DNA: TGTGCCAGCAGCATCTCCGGGACAGGGAGTGGATCACCCCTCCACTTT. It encodes CASSISGTGSGSPLHF.

This rearrangement joins TRBV28 to TRBJ1-1; perhaps TRBD1 as D (6 bases). Germline values: CDR1 MDHEN, CDR2 SYDVKM. With 5 bases removed from V and 5 bases from J, the gap between germline ends came to 18 bases. CDR3 length: 15 residues. The CDR3 region is CASSSGGWGGTEAFF. CDR3 nucleotide sequence: TGTGCCAGCAGTAGCGGGGGCTGGGGCGGAACTGAAGCTTTCTTT.